This T cell receptor (beta chain) is drawn from a study of cytomegalovirus exposure and HLA in healthy donors. In regard to this clone: Its specificity is not known.

Study results and limitations: Immune exposure data for these donors was limited to CMV serostatus. There were some V segments, including TRBV6-2 and TRBV6-3, excluded as indistinguishable. A later analysis appeared to link common viral pathogens to several of the most significant clusters.

Looked up from germline, CDR1 is SQVTM and CDR2 is ANQGSEA. V was cut by 3 bases and J by 3 bases, with 12 bases left in between. The CDR3 length is 13 residues. PCR primers comprised 60 Vbeta and 13 Jbeta primers. Original processing methods: Some 10 million shared chains were among the 60 million to 80 million unique TCR beta chains that a later analysis counted. Libraries were prepared by immunoSEQ multiplex PCR; TCRdb keeps only in-frame clonotypes and omits some of them. V and J calls plus clone size are reproduced from that table; the DNA served to infer D and trimming. The sample records about 150,000 clones, roughly 85% being singletons.

This receptor was taken from a male donor in good health and CMV-seronegative. This chain connects TRBV29-1 to TRBJ2-7; perhaps TRBD2 as D (7 bases). Specimen: PBMCs. CDR3 in amino acids: CSVDGGQVYEQYF. The CDR3 DNA reads TGCAGCGTTGACGGGGGGCAAGTCTACGAGCAGTACTTC.